This TCR beta chain originates from a study of shared clonotypes between healthy human individuals. From CD4+ cells came CD45RA+ naive and CD45RA-negative memory subsets. Per the original methods: ImmunoSEQ junction-only sequences lacked quality scores, so their filtering differed. The protocol was immunoSEQ multiplex PCR, while the TCRdb copy is restricted to in-frame clones and leaves out a portion. V, J and clone size reflect that table, while D and trimming were determined from the DNA. The table has over a million clones, roughly 80% seen once. The V and J ends lost 3 bases and 4 bases, in that order; junction bases with no gene match: 5. Germline values: CDR1 MGHRA, CDR2 YSYEKL. This CDR3 has 15 amino acids.

Sequenced: memory CD4+ T cells sorted from blood. Subset in this sample: CD45RA-negative fraction. This TCR was recovered from a man younger than 35 in good health. This chain joins TRBV4-1 and TRBJ2-2, with 7 positions matching TRBD1. The CDR3 is CASSQAGTATGELFF. The CDR3 DNA reads TGCGCCAGCAGCCAGGCCGGGACAGCCACCGGGGAGCTGTTTTTT.